This is a list of T cell receptor beta chains from one sample in a study of cytomegalovirus exposure and HLA in healthy donors. Only in-frame clones appear in the TCRdb table, and some are missing; sequencing was by immunoSEQ multiplex PCR. The sample yields around 210,000 clones, about 77% seen once. Sequencing was done on a sample of PBMCs. These receptors were obtained from a boy aged 5-17 years in good health and CMV-seronegative. Each CDR3 is given with its conserved first and last residue. Fields, in order: V gene, D gene, J gene, clone size, CDR3 DNA, CDR3 protein. The D gene is left open where the match is weak. Not all rows give a size; the values are once, few, many and, for expanded clones, a class.

TRBV15	TRBD2	TRBJ2-1	NA	TGTGCCACCAGCGGGCAACTAGCGGGAGGGGGAAATGAGCAGTTCTTC	CATSGQLAGGGNEQFF
TRBV18	NA	TRBJ1-2	few	TGTGCCAGCTCACCTGGAGGGGACTTTACCTATGGCTACACCTTC	CASSPGGDFTYGYTF
TRBV27	NA	TRBJ1-6	NA	TGTGCCAGCAGGGAGGTGGTGGATTCACCCCTCCACTTT	CASREVVDSPLHF
TRBV7-9	NA	TRBJ2-3	NA	TGTGCCAGCAGCTTTTCGGATACGCAGTATTTT	CASSFSDTQYF
TRBV4-1	TRBD1	TRBJ2-3	NA	TGCGCCAGCAGCTCGCGACAGGGGGTACGGTTGCAGGCTAGCACAGATACGCAGTATTTT	CASSSRQGVRLQASTDTQYF
TRBV5-6	TRBD1	TRBJ1-2	few	TGTGCCAGCAGCTTGGGGACAGGCAACTATGGCTACACCTTC	CASSLGTGNYGYTF
TRBV5-6	TRBD1	TRBJ1-1	NA	TGTGCCAGCAGTTTTTCCGGGACAGCAAACACTGAAGCTTTCTTT	CASSFSGTANTEAFF
TRBV30	TRBD1	TRBJ1-5	NA	TGTGCCTGGAGTGGACAGGGATATCAGCCCCAGCATTTT	CAWSGQGYQPQHF
TRBV9	TRBD1	TRBJ1-4	few	TGTGCCAGCAGCCCGGACAGGGGGGTAGAGAAACTGTTTTTT	CASSPDRGVEKLFF
TRBV5-1	NA	TRBJ1-1	few	TGCGCCAGCAGCTTGGGGAAGGAGACTGAAGCTTTCTTT	CASSLGKETEAFF
TRBV5-4	TRBD1	TRBJ1-2	NA	TGTGCCAGCAGCTTGCGACAGGGGGCGATCACCTTC	CASSLRQGAITF
TRBV5-1	TRBD2	TRBJ2-7	NA	TGCGCCAGCAGCTTGGGTCCTCGGCGGGAGGCTTCGCACGAGCAGTACTTC	CASSLGPRREASHEQYF
TRBV7-3	NA	TRBJ1-1	NA	TGTGCCAGCAGCTCGGGACAGAACACTGAAGCTTTCTTT	CASSSGQNTEAFF
TRBV21-1	NA	TRBJ2-5	NA	TGTGCCAGCAGCAATACGCCCAACACCCGGACTAGCGGTAGGCAAGAGACCCAGTACTTC	CASSNTPNTRTSGRQETQYF
TRBV18	NA	TRBJ2-2	NA	TGTGCCAGCTCACCCAAGACAGGAGATCGTCACACCGGGGAGCTGTTTTTT	CASSPKTGDRHTGELFF
TRBV7-3	NA	TRBJ1-1	few	TGTGCCAGCAGCTTAACCGCAGGGTTGGCTTCTGAAGCTTTCTTT	CASSLTAGLASEAFF
TRBV7-2	TRBD1	TRBJ2-1	NA	TGTGCCAGCAGCTCGCCGGGGACAGGCATCTACAATGAGCAGTTCTTC	CASSSPGTGIYNEQFF
TRBV7-2	NA	TRBJ2-3	few	TGTGCCAGCAGCTTATGGGACTCCGACACAGATACGCAGTATTTT	CASSLWDSDTDTQYF
TRBV15	NA	TRBJ1-5	NA	TGTGCCACCAGCAGAGCCTTAATGAGCAATCAGCCCCAGCATTTT	CATSRALMSNQPQHF
TRBV11-2	TRBD2	TRBJ2-2	NA	TGTGCCAGCAGCTTGCCCACTAGCGGGGGGGCTTTAGGGCGGGAGCTGTTTTTT	CASSLPTSGGALGRELFF
TRBV6-4	NA	TRBJ1-2	NA	TGTGCCAGCAGTGACTTGGCCGCGGAGGGTGGCTACACCTTC	CASSDLAAEGGYTF
TRBV6-1	NA	TRBJ1-2	NA	TGTGCCAGCACCCCTCAAGGGGTCTATGGCTACACCTTC	CASTPQGVYGYTF
TRBV5-4	NA	TRBJ2-2	NA	TGTGCCAGCAGCTTGGCCCGAGGCACCGGGGAGCTGTTTTTT	CASSLARGTGELFF
TRBV5-4	TRBD2	TRBJ2-3	NA	TGTGCCAGCAGCTCGGGACTAGCGGGAACCCAGGGCACAGATACGCAGTATTTT	CASSSGLAGTQGTDTQYF
TRBV5-1	TRBD1	TRBJ2-3	NA	TGCGCCAGCAGCTTGGTGGGGGACAGGTACACAGATACGCAGTATTTT	CASSLVGDRYTDTQYF
TRBV7-9	NA	TRBJ1-1	NA	TGTGCCAGCAGCTTAGGGCAGGCCGCGCTCTTT	CASSLGQAALF
TRBV13	TRBD1	TRBJ1-1	NA	TGTGCCAGCAGCTTAGCGTGGGGGGACAGAGGGAACACTGAAGCTTTCTTT	CASSLAWGDRGNTEAFF
TRBV4-2	TRBD2	TRBJ2-2	once	TGTGCCAGCAGCGTAAGGACTAGCAGGAACACCGGGGAGCTGTTTTTT	CASSVRTSRNTGELFF
TRBV2	TRBD1	TRBJ2-4	NA	TGTGCCAGCATAGGGACAGGGCTAACCAAAAACATTCAGTACTTC	CASIGTGLTKNIQYF
TRBV6-5	TRBD1	TRBJ2-2	once	TGTGCCAGCAGTTACTCGGCAGGGGGGAACACCGGGGAGCTGTTTTTT	CASSYSAGGNTGELFF
TRBV6-5	NA	TRBJ2-1	few	TGTGCCAGCAGATACACCCCGAACCGGGGGAATGAGCAGTTCTTC	CASRYTPNRGNEQFF
TRBV9	TRBD2	TRBJ2-1	NA	TGTGCCAGCAGCGTCTCTAGCGGGGGGGTCTACAATGAGCAGTTCTTC	CASSVSSGGVYNEQFF
TRBV4-1	NA	TRBJ1-4	few	TGCGCCAGCAGCTCTCGGGACACCGAGGAAAAACTGTTTTTT	CASSSRDTEEKLFF
TRBV6-5	NA	TRBJ1-1	NA	TGTGCCAGCAGTTACTCGAGGCGGACTGAAGCTTTCTTT	CASSYSRRTEAFF
TRBV19	TRBD2	TRBJ2-5	NA	TGTGCCAGTAGTATACCTTCGCTAGCGGGAGTAGGAGAGACCCAGTACTTC	CASSIPSLAGVGETQYF
TRBV18	NA	TRBJ1-5	NA	TGTGCCAGCTCAACGGCCCCGACAGGCCCTAGCAATCAGCCCCAGCATTTT	CASSTAPTGPSNQPQHF
TRBV7-2	NA	TRBJ2-2	NA	TGTGCCAGCAGCCCCACCGCTATCCCAAGGGGCACCGGGGAGCTGTTTTTT	CASSPTAIPRGTGELFF
TRBV6-1	NA	TRBJ1-3	NA	TGTGCCAGCAAGTGGGGGCAGGGATCTGGAAACACCATATATTTT	CASKWGQGSGNTIYF
TRBV6-5	NA	TRBJ1-4	NA	TGTGCCAGCAGACAGGCTAATGAAAAACTGTTTTTT	CASRQANEKLFF
TRBV30	NA	TRBJ1-4	once	TGTGCCTGGAGTGTAAACTTACCCAGGCCTATGGGTGGAAAACTGTTTTTT	CAWSVNLPRPMGGKLFF
TRBV27	TRBD1	TRBJ1-5	NA	TGTGCCAGCCGGGACAGGCTCAATCAGCCCCAGCATTTT	CASRDRLNQPQHF
TRBV10-2	TRBD1	TRBJ2-6	once	TGCGCCAGCATGGGGACAGGGGGGGACCTTTCTGGGGCCAACGTCCTGACTTTC	CASMGTGGDLSGANVLTF
TRBV25-1	NA	TRBJ1-2	NA	TGTGCCAGCAGTGGAGGACTCGATAACTATGGCTACACCTTC	CASSGGLDNYGYTF
TRBV6-5	NA	TRBJ2-7	NA	TGTGCCAGCAGTTACCCTACGCCGGACAGCTACGAGCAGTACTTC	CASSYPTPDSYEQYF
TRBV1	NA	TRBJ2-3	NA	TGCACCAGCAGCCAAGGGACTGTGGCGGACCGGGACGTATTGGGCGGGAGGGCCGTAGATACGCAGTATTTT	CTSSQGTVADRDVLGGRAVDTQYF
TRBV29-1	NA	TRBJ1-2	NA	TGCAGCGGTGGCAGGGAGGGCTATGGCTACACCTTC	CSGGREGYGYTF
TRBV11-2	NA	TRBJ1-1	NA	TGTGCCAGCAGCTTAGAACGTAGCACTGAAGCTTTCTTT	CASSLERSTEAFF
TRBV7-7	TRBD1	TRBJ1-4	NA	TGTGCCAGCAGCTTAGATCCAGGGGGTGAAAAACTGTTTTTT	CASSLDPGGEKLFF
TRBV5-4	NA	TRBJ2-3	NA	TGTGCCAGCATTCCAGACTCGTACACAGATACGCAGTATTTT	CASIPDSYTDTQYF
TRBV6-5	NA	TRBJ1-1	NA	TGTGCCAGCAGTTACTCGATCTTTGGGAGTTCCACTGAAGCTTTCTTT	CASSYSIFGSSTEAFF
TRBV7-2	NA	TRBJ1-1	NA	TGTGCCAGCAGCTTAGCTCTCGGACAAGCTCACACTGAAGCTTTCTTT	CASSLALGQAHTEAFF